The source of this T cell receptor (beta chain) is a study of blood T cell repertoires in COVID-19. Study-level background: From the United States, Italy and Spain came samples of acute and convalescent COVID-19. The cDNA or gDNA used as material had been derived from T cells, B-cell-depleted T cells, or PBMCs.

The J segment lost 8 bases and the V segment lost 0 bases, leaving 7 bases of the junction unmatched. The CDR3 runs to 15 residues. CDR1 is SGDLS, CDR2 YYNGEE, per germline. Per the study methods: Estimation of nucleated cell counts was performed using reference gene primer amplification. The repertoire was sequenced with immunoSEQ multiplex PCR; TCRdb's copy has only in-frame clones and lacks some. V, J and clone size derive from that table, while D and trimming were established from the DNA sequence. The table includes approximately 150,000 clones, around 85% detected once. The TCR sequence derives from a man aged 60-69 years with active or convalescent COVID-19. J is TRBJ1-4 and V is TRBV9; 7 bases are a match to TRBD1. Sample: peripheral blood. The CDR3 sequence: CASSVGSGGTEKLFF. In DNA, the CDR3 is TGTGCCAGCAGCGTAGGGTCAGGGGGAACGGAAAAACTGTTTTTT.